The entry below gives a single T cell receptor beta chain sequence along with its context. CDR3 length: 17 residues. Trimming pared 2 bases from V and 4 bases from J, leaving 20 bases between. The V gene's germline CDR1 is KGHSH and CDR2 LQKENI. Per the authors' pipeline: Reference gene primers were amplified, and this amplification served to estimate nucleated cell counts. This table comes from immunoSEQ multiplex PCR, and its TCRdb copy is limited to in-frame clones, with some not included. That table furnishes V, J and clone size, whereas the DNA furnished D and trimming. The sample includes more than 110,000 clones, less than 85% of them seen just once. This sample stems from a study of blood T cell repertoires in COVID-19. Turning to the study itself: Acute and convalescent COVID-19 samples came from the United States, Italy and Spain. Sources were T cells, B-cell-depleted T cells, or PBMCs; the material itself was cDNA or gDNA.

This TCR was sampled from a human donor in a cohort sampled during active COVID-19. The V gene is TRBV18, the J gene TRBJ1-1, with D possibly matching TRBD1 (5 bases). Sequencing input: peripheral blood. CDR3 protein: CASSPSNSRQGGTEAFF. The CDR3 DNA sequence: TGTGCCAGCTCACCATCTAATTCCCGGCAGGGAGGCACTGAAGCTTTCTTT.